This T cell receptor (beta chain) was sequenced for a study of CD8 T cells in ankylosing spondylitis. CDR3 size: 14 residues. Germline V gives CDR1 SQVTM, CDR2 ANQGSEA. Germline trimming cut 8 bases from V and 2 bases from J; bases unmatched to any gene: 8. Study conclusions and caveats: What seemed typical of ankylosing spondylitis blood was a TCR beta motif built from eight highly homologous variants. Several of the motif variants were reported before in synovial fluid and blood from reactive arthritis.

Comments on this clonotype: Antigen specificity is unknown.

The authors made TCR beta libraries by quantitative 5'-RACE with molecular barcodes. In TCRdb, the 5' RACE reads were re-called with MiXCR into one record per CDR3 protein. This sample yields hundreds of thousands of distinct CDR3 sequences, of which roughly 25% are seen a single time; 6.6% belongs to the top ten. Input material: blood, either unsorted or a sorted T cell fraction (not recorded which). The TCR comes from a male donor with ankylosing spondylitis or in good health (not recorded which). This rearrangement joins TRBV29-1 to TRBJ1-5, with 8 bases lining up with TRBD1. The CDR3 region is CSIRQGRRNQPQHF. In DNA, the CDR3 is TGCAGCATCAGACAGGGGCGACGCAATCAGCCCCAGCATTTT.